Below are 29 T cell receptor beta chains sequenced from a single sample in a study of low-dose radiotherapy and immunotherapy resistance in tumors. Time point meaning: before trial treatment. First-strand cDNA relied on TRAV- and TRBV-specific primers spanning alpha and beta chains. TCRs were amplified for 15 to 25 PCR cycles with a constant-region primer and V-primer adapter. TCRdb independently ran MiXCR on the reads; one entry per CDR3 protein. The data hold nearly 95,000 distinct CDR3 sequences, with under 10% observed a single time. The source material was PBMCs, sampled before treatment. Receptor source: a male donor with prostate cancer.

The table lists this clonotype with many counts. The chain couples TRBV6-5 to TRBJ1-2; tentative D call: TRBD1 (6 bases). CDR3 length: 15 amino acids. The ends were cut back, 4 bases at V and 7 bases at J, with 19 bases in the middle. Germline V gene lookup returns CDR1 MNHEY and CDR2 SVGAGI. DNA for the CDR3: TGTGCCAGCAGTTTACTCGCCAGGGGAGGTGCTGGCTACACCTTC. This codes for CASSLLARGGAGYTF.

This clonotype was seen ten or more times. This rearrangement joins TRBV7-2 to TRBJ2-1; D may be TRBD2 (5 bases). V was pared by 1 base and J by 9 bases, with 7 bases between. Germline CDR1 reads SGHTA; CDR2 reads FQGNSA. This CDR3 is 12 amino acids long. The DNA for the CDR3 is TGTGCCAGCAGCTTAGAACTAGGTGAGCAGTTCTTC. Encoded protein: CASSLELGEQFF.

This clonotype occurred many times. V is TRBV20-1 and J is TRBJ2-7, with 13 bases identical to TRBD2. The CDR3 covers 15 residues. CDR1 DFQATT and CDR2 SNEGSKA come from the germline V gene (reference sequence). With 1 base clipped from V and 3 bases from J, the junction kept 3 bases outside the gene matches. The CDR3 sequence is CSARARTSGSYEQYF. CDR3 bases: TGCAGTGCTAGAGCCAGGACTAGCGGGAGCTACGAGCAGTACTTC.

The table lists this clonotype with many counts. The V gene is TRBV6-2 or TRBV6-3, the J gene TRBJ2-1; tentative D call: TRBD1 (5 bases). CDR1 MNHEY and CDR2 SVGEGT come from the germline V gene. The V end was cut by 8 bases, the J end by 5 bases, with 10 bases between. The CDR3 is 12 amino acids. CDR3 DNA: TGTGCCAGCCGGCTAGGGGACAATGAGCAGTTCTTC. Translated: CASRLGDNEQFF.

This clonotype appeared many times. The chain recombines TRBV7-2 with TRBJ1-2, with D uncertain. V lost 1 base, J lost 6 bases, and 15 bases lay in between. This CDR3 comprises 15 residues. Germline V lookup: CDR1 SGHTA, CDR2 FQGNSA. The CDR3 DNA sequence: TGTGCCAGCAGCTTAGGTACCCAGGTTGGGGATGGCTACACCTTC. It codes for CASSLGTQVGDGYTF.

This clonotype was found a few times. It is likely a read error: a sequence one base away is far more abundant. The chain joins TRBV28 to TRBJ2-1; D is tentatively TRBD1 or TRBD2 (5 bases each). CDR3 size: 14 residues. Trimming shortened V by 9 bases and J by 10 bases, and 22 bases separated the two germline ends. In germline, CDR1 is MDHEN, CDR2 SYDVKM. The CDR3 DNA sequence: TGTGCCAGTAAATCCGGGACCCCACCTTACGAGCAGTTCTTC. It specifies CASKSGTPPYEQFF.

This clonotype was counted at least ten times. The chain joins TRBV28 to TRBJ2-7, with D maybe TRBD1 (6 bases). Per the germline V gene, CDR1 is MDHEN and CDR2 is SYDVKM. Trimming removed 6 bases from V and 3 bases from J, with 21 bases in between. The CDR3 is 16 amino acids. CDR3 residues: CASRPQGWDNHYEQYF. CDR3 in DNA: TGTGCCAGCAGACCTCAGGGATGGGACAACCACTACGAGCAGTACTTC.

In its sample, this clonotype was seen many times. The rearrangement uses TRBV12-5 and TRBJ2-2; no definite D call. The CDR3 runs to 12 residues. The germline V and J ends were trimmed by 3 bases and 5 bases, with 4 bases remaining between them. In germline, CDR1 is LGHNT, CDR2 FRNRAP. For the CDR3, the DNA is TGTGCTAGTGGTTTCGGGACCGGGGAGCTGTTTTTT. Protein sequence: CASGFGTGELFF.

This clonotype was detected ten times or more. The V gene is TRBV7-3, the J gene TRBJ2-1, with D possibly called TRBD1 or TRBD2 (5 bases each). This CDR3 is 11 amino acids long. Per the germline V gene, CDR1 is SGHTA and CDR2 is FQGTGA. Between the trimmed V and J ends, which lost 2 bases and 9 bases, there was a span of 5 bases. CDR3: CASSLGGEQFF. The CDR3 DNA reads as TGTGCCAGCAGCTTAGGGGGTGAGCAGTTCTTC. Full variable domain (remainder filled in from reference TRBV7-3 and TRBJ2-1): GAGVSQTPSNKVTEKGKYVELRCDPISGHTALYWYRQSLGQGPEFLIYFQGTGAADDSGLPNDRFFAVRPEGSVSTLKIQRTERGDSAVYLCASSLGGEQFFGPGTRLTVL.

This clonotype was seen at least ten times. The chain is built from TRBV5-6 and TRBJ2-7; D perhaps matches TRBD2 (6 bases). This CDR3 is built from 13 residues. The V end was cut by 4 bases, the J end by 1 base, with 9 bases between. Germline V gene data show CDR1 as SGHDT and CDR2 as YYEEEE. The DNA of the CDR3 is TGTGCCAGCAGCGCGGGGCTATCCTACGAGCAGTACTTC. Its protein product is CASSAGLSYEQYF. The full variable domain, completed using reference TRBV5-6 and TRBJ2-7, is DAGVTQSPTHLIKTRGQQVTLRCSPKSGHDTVSWYQQALGQGPQFIFQYYEEEERQRGNFPDRFSGHQFPNYSSELNVNALLLGDSALYLCASSAGLSYEQYFGPGTRLTVT.

This clonotype was detected ten times or more. This chain links TRBV28 with TRBJ2-1; 7 bases line up with TRBD2. This CDR3 contains 15 residues. J lost 8 bases, V lost 1 base, and 8 bases had no gene match. CDR1 and CDR2 (germline): MDHEN, SYDVKM. The CDR3 coding sequence is TGTGCCAGCAGTTTATTTGGGACTACCGCCGATGAGCAGTTCTTC. Translated, it gives CASSLFGTTADEQFF.

The chain joins TRBV7-9 to TRBJ2-1, with 8 bases identical to TRBD2. The CDR3 consists of 15 residues. Germline lookup yields CDR1 SEHNR and CDR2 FQNEAQ (reference sequence). Trimming cost V 2 bases and J 6 bases; bases outside gene matches: 6. The CDR3 region is CASSLSGSIGNEQFF. CDR3 bases: TGTGCCAGCAGCTTAAGCGGGAGTATAGGCAATGAGCAGTTCTTC.

V usage is TRBV29-1 and J usage is TRBJ2-1; 7 bases agree with TRBD2. The V gene's germline CDR1 is SQVTM and CDR2 ANQGSEA. The trim removed 7 bases at V and 8 bases at J, leaving 5 bases unmatched. This CDR3 has 11 residues. This chain's CDR3 is CSEKLAHEQFF. The CDR3 coding sequence is TGCAGCGAGAAACTAGCGCATGAGCAGTTCTTC.

This clonotype has at least ten counts. The chain employs TRBV6-1 and TRBJ1-1, with 7 bases aligning to TRBD1. V lost 3 bases, J lost 1 base, and 11 bases stayed unmatched. The germline CDR1 and CDR2 sequences are MNHNS and SASEGT. The CDR3 spans 17 residues. DNA of the CDR3: TGTGCCAGCAGTGAGCGGAGCGGGGGACAGCCGAACACTGAAGCTTTCTTT. This translates into CASSERSGGQPNTEAFF.

Comments on this clonotype: Lacking the conserved final phenylalanine or tryptophan, this CDR3 likely reflects a read error. The limits of the CDR3 on the DNA are not certain, so only TCRdb's listed CDR3 is given. The chain uses TRBV5-4 and TRBJ2-1; TRBD2, the table's D call, lacks a check against the DNA. Germline V gives CDR1 SGHNT, CDR2 YYREEE (reference sequence). The length of the CDR3 is 15 amino acids, counting both ends. The CDR3 spells CASSLGRELYNEQVY.

This clonotype has a count of ten or more. The chain employs TRBV5-8 and TRBJ2-3; D not certain. V shed 2 bases and J shed 5 bases, with 9 bases lying between them. Germline CDR1 reads SGHTS; CDR2 reads YDEGEE. This CDR3 spans 13 amino acids. As DNA, the CDR3 is TGTGCCAGCAGCTTAGGCCCCAAAGATACGCAGTATTTT. Translating it yields CASSLGPKDTQYF.

This clonotype was detected ten times or more. CDR3 sequence reads: CASSWGLETDTQYF. The CDR3 DNA follows: TGCGCCAGCAGCTGGGGACTAGAGACAGATACGCAGTATTTT. The rearrangement uses TRBV5-1 and TRBJ2-3; the match to TRBD2 covers 8 bases. The germline CDR1 and CDR2 sequences are SGHRS and YFSETQ. The CDR3 is 14 residues long. With V trimmed by 3 bases and J by 3 bases, 3 bases remained unmatched.

Comment on this clonotype: This may stem from a read error, because a much larger clone lies one nucleotide away. The CDR3 sequence is CASSERKSSYEQYF. CDR3 nucleotide sequence: TGTGCCAGTAGTGAGCGGAAGAGCTCCTACGAGCAGTACTTC. This rearrangement joins TRBV19 to TRBJ2-7, with TRBD2 as a possible D gene (5 bases). The V and J ends lost 5 bases and 0 bases respectively, with 11 bases between them. This CDR3 spans 14 amino acids. Looked up from germline, CDR1 is LNHDA and CDR2 is SQIVND (reference sequence).

At least ten counts were recorded for this clonotype. CDR3 sequence reads: CATSDLVGDTQYF. In DNA form, the CDR3 reads TGTGCCACCAGTGATTTGGTAGGTGATACGCAGTATTTT. The V and J genes are TRBV24-1 and TRBJ2-3; D is ambiguous. The CDR3 covers 13 residues. V lost 0 bases, J lost 6 bases, and 6 bases lay in between. Germline loops: CDR1 KGHDR, CDR2 SFDVKD.

As regards this clonotype: A read error is the likely source, as a far larger clone sits one nucleotide away. V usage is TRBV3-1 and J usage is TRBJ1-5; D is uncertain. Germline CDR1 is LGHDT and CDR2 is YNNKEL (reference sequence). This CDR3 has 15 amino acids. The CDR3 region has the DNA TGTGCCAGCAGCTTATGGGCAGATAGCAATCAGCCCCAGCGTTTT. Amino acids: CASSLWADSNQPQRF.

This chain connects TRBV27 to TRBJ2-7; D might be TRBD1 or TRBD2, each matching 5 bases. Germline V CDR1 and CDR2: MNHEY, SMNVEV (reference sequence). V was cut by 5 bases and J by 2 bases, with 13 bases left in between. The CDR3 is 14 amino acids. The CDR3 sequence: CASSPGRITYEQYF. CDR3 in DNA: TGTGCCAGCAGTCCGGGACGGATAACCTACGAGCAGTACTTC.

This clonotype has a count of ten or more. The rearrangement links TRBV20-1 to TRBJ1-5; no definite D call. Germline-derived CDR1 and CDR2 are DFQATT and SNEGSKA (reference sequence). The CDR3 contains 16 residues. V was clipped by 6 bases and J by 2 bases, with 20 bases between them. The CDR3 coding sequence is TGCAGTGCGAGGAACTCGATATGGTCGGGCAATCAGCCCCAGCATTTT. It translates to CSARNSIWSGNQPQHF.

The chain joins TRBV12-3 or TRBV12-4 to TRBJ1-5; TRBD1 matches 7 bases. The CDR3 is made up of 14 amino acids. Unmatched junction bases numbered 8, after V lost 5 bases and J lost 7 bases. CDR3 in amino acids: CASSAQGTWQPQHF. The CDR3 coding sequence is TGTGCCAGCAGTGCACAGGGGACGTGGCAGCCCCAGCATTTT.

The rearrangement joins TRBV3-1 to TRBJ1-5, with 10 bases that match TRBD1. Trimming took 5 bases from V and 3 from J; bases not matched to a gene: 7. The CDR3 extends over 16 amino acids. Germline CDR1 is LGHDT and CDR2 is YNNKEL (reference sequence). In nucleotides, the CDR3 is TGTGCCAGCAGCAGTACCGGGACAGGGGTCAATCAGCCCCAGCATTTT. It codes for CASSSTGTGVNQPQHF. The whole variable domain, filled in from reference TRBV3-1 and TRBJ1-5, reads DTAVSQTPKYLVTQMGNDKSIKCEQNLGHDTMYWYKQDSKKFLKIMFSYNNKELIINETVPNRFSPKSPDKAHLNLHINSLELGDSAVYFCASSSTGTGVNQPQHFGDGTRLSIL.

This clonotype has ten or more counts. The chain couples TRBV7-2 to TRBJ2-7, with 8 bases aligning to TRBD2. The J segment lost 3 bases and the V segment lost 5 bases, leaving 9 bases of the junction unmatched. The germline V gene encodes CDR1 SGHTA and CDR2 FQGNSA. This CDR3 spans 15 amino acids. CDR3 residues: CASSPTGGGLYEQYF. The DNA for the CDR3 is TGTGCCAGCAGCCCGACCGGGGGGGGGCTCTACGAGCAGTACTTC.

This clonotype was observed at least ten times. This chain uses TRBV6-5 with TRBJ2-1; D not certain. V was pared by 0 bases and J by 7 bases, with 7 bases between. CDR3 length equals 13 residues. The germline CDR1 and CDR2 sequences are MNHEY and SVGAGI. The chain's CDR3 is CASSYSSWNEQFF. Written as DNA, the CDR3 is TGTGCCAGCAGTTACTCGTCCTGGAATGAGCAGTTCTTC.

This clonotype was recorded many times. This rearrangement joins TRBV11-2 to TRBJ1-1, with D unresolved. Trimming shortened V by 2 bases and J by 4 bases, and 14 bases separated the two germline ends. This CDR3 is built from 15 residues. The germline CDR1 and CDR2 sequences are SGHAT and FQNNGV. CDR3 loop: CASSLSPGGSTEAFF. Written as DNA, the CDR3 is TGTGCCAGCAGCTTAAGTCCAGGAGGTAGCACTGAAGCTTTCTTT.

In its sample, this clonotype was seen many times. This rearrangement joins TRBV7-9 to TRBJ2-3; perhaps TRBD2 as D (6 bases). Germline assignment: CDR1 SEHNR and CDR2 FQNEAQ (reference sequence). This CDR3 is built from 17 residues. V was clipped by 6 bases and J by 0 bases, with 19 bases between them. CDR3 loop: CASSHNPGTGSTDTQYF. CDR3 DNA sequence: TGTGCCAGCAGTCACAACCCCGGGACTGGGAGCACAGATACGCAGTATTTT.

This clonotype has ten or more counts. J is TRBJ1-2 and V is TRBV28; perhaps TRBD1 as D (5 bases). Germline assignment: CDR1 MDHEN and CDR2 SYDVKM. This CDR3 has 14 residues. Between the trimmed V and J ends, which lost 2 bases and 8 bases, there was a span of 15 bases. The CDR3 DNA reads TGTGCCAGCAGTTTACTGGGTAGGGGCTCCGGCTACACCTTC. Translated, it gives CASSLLGRGSGYTF.